This T cell receptor beta chain was identified in a study of blood T cell repertoires in COVID-19. Study context: Sources were T cells, B-cell-depleted T cells, or PBMCs; the material itself was cDNA or gDNA.

Per the authors' pipeline: It was from reference gene primer amplification that nucleated cell counts were estimated. TCRdb's copy holds only in-frame clones and misses some; the assay was immunoSEQ multiplex PCR. V, J and clone size reflect that table, while D and trimming were determined from the DNA. The sample lists about 20,000 clones; about 88% were seen once. Sequencing used peripheral blood. The receptor was isolated from a human donor in a cohort sampled during active COVID-19. The donor label of this sample is uncertain.

The CDR3 DNA follows: TGTGCCAGCAGCCGGGGGACAGGCAGCTACTACGAGCAGTACTTC. Protein sequence: CASSRGTGSYYEQYF. This chain connects TRBV11-2 to TRBJ2-7; 8 nucleotides align to TRBD1. In germline, CDR1 is SGHAT, CDR2 FQNNGV. Trimming at V came to 5 bases and at J to 3 bases, leaving 9 bases not matched to a gene. The CDR3 is 15 amino acids. The whole variable domain, filled in from reference TRBV11-2 and TRBJ2-7, reads EAGVAQSPRYKIIEKRQSVAFWCNPISGHATLYWYQQILGQGPKLLIQFQNNGVVDDSQLPKDRFSAERLKGVDSTLKIQPAKLEDSAVYLCASSRGTGSYYEQYFGPGTRLTVT.